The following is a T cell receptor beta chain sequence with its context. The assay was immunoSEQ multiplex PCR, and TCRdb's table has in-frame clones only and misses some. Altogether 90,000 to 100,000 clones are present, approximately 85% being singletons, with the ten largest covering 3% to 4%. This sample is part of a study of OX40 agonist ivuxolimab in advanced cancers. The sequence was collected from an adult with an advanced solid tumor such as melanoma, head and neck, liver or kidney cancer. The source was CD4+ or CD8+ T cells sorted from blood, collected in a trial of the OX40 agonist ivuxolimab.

Written as DNA, the CDR3 is TGTGCCAGCAGTTCATCCGGGGCCCAAGAGACCCAGTACTTC. Translation gives CASSSSGAQETQYF. V and J are TRBV14 and TRBJ2-5, with D possibly being TRBD1 or TRBD2 (5 bases each). V shed 6 bases and J shed 1 base, with 12 bases lying between them. CDR1 and CDR2 (germline): SGHDN, FVKESK. This CDR3 spans 14 amino acids.